This T cell receptor (beta chain) appears in the sequencing data of a study of blood T cell repertoires in COVID-19. The wider study: Samples taken during acute and convalescent COVID-19 were collected in the United States, Italy and Spain. In each case, the material was cDNA or gDNA derived from T cells, B-cell-depleted T cells, or PBMCs.

How the authors handled the data: The authors estimated nucleated cell counts from reference gene primer amplification. Assay: immunoSEQ multiplex PCR; the TCRdb copy retains only in-frame clones and omits some. V and J calls plus clone size are reproduced from that table; the DNA served to infer D and trimming. The sample has 150,000 or so clones, more than 75% seen once; the top ten hold over 10%. The CDR3 loop spans 14 amino acids. Deletions cut 0 bases from V and 8 bases from J, with 14 bases between. CDR1 SGDLS and CDR2 YYNGEE come from the germline V gene. Sequenced material: peripheral blood. This sequence originates from a man between 60 and 75 years old with active or convalescent COVID-19. V and J are TRBV9 and TRBJ1-2; unclear D gene. This chain's CDR3 is CASSVADFSRGYTF. The CDR3 DNA is TGTGCCAGCAGCGTAGCAGACTTTTCACGGGGCTACACCTTC.